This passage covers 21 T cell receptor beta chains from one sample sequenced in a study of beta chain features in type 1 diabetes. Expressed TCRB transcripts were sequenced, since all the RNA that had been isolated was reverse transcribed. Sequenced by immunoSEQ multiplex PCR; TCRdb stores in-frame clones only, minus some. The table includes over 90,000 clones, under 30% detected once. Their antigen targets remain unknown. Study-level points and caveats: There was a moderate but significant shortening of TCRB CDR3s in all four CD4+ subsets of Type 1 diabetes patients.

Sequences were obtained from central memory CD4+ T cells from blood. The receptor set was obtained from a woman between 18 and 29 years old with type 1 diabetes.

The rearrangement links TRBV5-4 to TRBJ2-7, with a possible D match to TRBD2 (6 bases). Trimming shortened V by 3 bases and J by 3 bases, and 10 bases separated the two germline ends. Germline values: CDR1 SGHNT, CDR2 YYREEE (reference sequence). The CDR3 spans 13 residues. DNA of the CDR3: TGTGCCAGCAGCTACCAGGAGGGCTACGAGCAGTACGTC. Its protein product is CASSYQEGYEQYV.

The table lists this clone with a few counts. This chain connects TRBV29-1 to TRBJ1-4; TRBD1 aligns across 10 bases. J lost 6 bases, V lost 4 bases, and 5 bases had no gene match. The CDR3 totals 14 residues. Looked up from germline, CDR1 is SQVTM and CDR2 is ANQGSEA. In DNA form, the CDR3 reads TGCAGCGTTGTAACCGGGACAGGGGATGAAAAACTGTTTTTT. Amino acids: CSVVTGTGDEKLFF.

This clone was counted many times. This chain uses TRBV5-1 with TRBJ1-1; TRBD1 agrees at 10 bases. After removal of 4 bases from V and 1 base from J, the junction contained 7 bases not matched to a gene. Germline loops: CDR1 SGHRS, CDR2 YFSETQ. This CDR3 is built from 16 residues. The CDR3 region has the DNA TGCGCCAGCAGCCGGGACAGGGGTCAATCGAACACTGAAGCTTTCTTT. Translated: CASSRDRGQSNTEAFF.

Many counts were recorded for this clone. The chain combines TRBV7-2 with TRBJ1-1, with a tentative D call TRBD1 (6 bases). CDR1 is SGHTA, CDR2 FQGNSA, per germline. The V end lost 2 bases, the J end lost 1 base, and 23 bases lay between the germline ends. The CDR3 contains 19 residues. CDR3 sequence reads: CASSLWSKTGAPGNTEAFF. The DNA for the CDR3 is TGTGCCAGCAGCTTATGGTCGAAGACAGGAGCACCTGGGAACACTGAAGCTTTCTTT.

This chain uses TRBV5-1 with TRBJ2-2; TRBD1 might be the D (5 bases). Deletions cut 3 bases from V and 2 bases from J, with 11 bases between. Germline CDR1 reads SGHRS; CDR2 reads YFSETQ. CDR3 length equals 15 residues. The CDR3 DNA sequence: TGCGCCAGCAGCTCAACCAGGGCCAACACCGGGGAGCTGTTTTTT. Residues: CASSSTRANTGELFF.

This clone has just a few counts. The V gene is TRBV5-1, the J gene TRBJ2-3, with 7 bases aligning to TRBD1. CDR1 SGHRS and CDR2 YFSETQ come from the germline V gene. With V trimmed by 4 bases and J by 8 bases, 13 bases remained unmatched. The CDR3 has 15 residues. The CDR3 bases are TGCGCCAGCAGCGACCCGACAGGGATAGGATTTACGCAGTATTTT. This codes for CASSDPTGIGFTQYF.

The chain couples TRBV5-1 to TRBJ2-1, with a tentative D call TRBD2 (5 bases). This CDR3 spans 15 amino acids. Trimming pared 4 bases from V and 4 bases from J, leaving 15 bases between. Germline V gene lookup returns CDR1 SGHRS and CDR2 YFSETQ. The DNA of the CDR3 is TGCGCCAGCAGCAACGGACTTGACCTTTACAATGAGCAGTTCTTC. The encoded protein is CASSNGLDLYNEQFF. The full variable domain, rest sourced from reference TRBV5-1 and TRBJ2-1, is KAGVTQTPRYLIKTRGQQVTLSCSPISGHRSVSWYQQTPGQGLQFLFEYFSETQRNKGNFPGRFSGRQFSNSRSEMNVSTLELGDSALYLCASSNGLDLYNEQFFGPGTRLTVL.

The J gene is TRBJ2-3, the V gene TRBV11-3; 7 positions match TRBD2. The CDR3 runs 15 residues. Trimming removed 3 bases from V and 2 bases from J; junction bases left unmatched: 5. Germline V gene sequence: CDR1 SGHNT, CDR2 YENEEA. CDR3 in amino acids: CASSFGTIYTDTQYF. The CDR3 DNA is TGTGCCAGCAGCTTCGGGACTATCTACACAGATACGCAGTATTTT.

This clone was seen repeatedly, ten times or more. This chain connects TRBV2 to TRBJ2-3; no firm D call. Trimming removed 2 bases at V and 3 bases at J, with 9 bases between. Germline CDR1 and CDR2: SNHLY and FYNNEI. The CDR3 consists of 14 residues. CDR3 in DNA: TGTGCCAGCAGTGAATTTTCGAGGACAGATACGCAGTATTTT. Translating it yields CASSEFSRTDTQYF.

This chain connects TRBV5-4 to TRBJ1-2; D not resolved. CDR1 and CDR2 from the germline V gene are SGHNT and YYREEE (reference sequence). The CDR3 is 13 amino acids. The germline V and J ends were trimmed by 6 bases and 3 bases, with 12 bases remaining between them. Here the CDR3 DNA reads TGTGCCAGCATGAGGGCGTTTGACTATGGCTACACCTTC. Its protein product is CASMRAFDYGYTF.

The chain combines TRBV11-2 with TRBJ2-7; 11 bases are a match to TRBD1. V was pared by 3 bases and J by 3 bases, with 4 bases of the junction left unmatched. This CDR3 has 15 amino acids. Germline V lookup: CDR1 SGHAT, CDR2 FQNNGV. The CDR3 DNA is TGTGCCAGCAGCTTTTCGGGACAGGGGGACTACGAGCAGTACTTC. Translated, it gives CASSFSGQGDYEQYF.

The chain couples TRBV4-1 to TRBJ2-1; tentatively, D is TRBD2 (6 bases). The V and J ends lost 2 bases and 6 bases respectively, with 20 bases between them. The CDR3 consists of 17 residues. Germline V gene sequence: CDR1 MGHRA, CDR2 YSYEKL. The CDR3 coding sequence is TGCGCCAGCAGCCAATCCCCCGTGGCGGGGCTTACCAATGAGCAGTTCTTC. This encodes CASSQSPVAGLTNEQFF.

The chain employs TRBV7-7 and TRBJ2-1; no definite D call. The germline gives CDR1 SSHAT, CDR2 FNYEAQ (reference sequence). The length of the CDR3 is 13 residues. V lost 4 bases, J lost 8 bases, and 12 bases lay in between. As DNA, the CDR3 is TGTGCCAGCAGCTGGCGGCAGTCGGATGAGCAGTTCTTC. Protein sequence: CASSWRQSDEQFF. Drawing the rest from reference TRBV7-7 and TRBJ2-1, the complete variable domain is GAGVSQSPRYKVTKRGQDVTLRCDPISSHATLYWYQQALGQGPEFLTYFNYEAQPDKSGLPSDRFSAERPEGSISTLTIQRTEQRDSAMYRCASSWRQSDEQFFGPGTRLTVL.

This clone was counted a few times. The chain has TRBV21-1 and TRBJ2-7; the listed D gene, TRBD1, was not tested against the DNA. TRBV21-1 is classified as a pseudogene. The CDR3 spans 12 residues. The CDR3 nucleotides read TGTGCCAGCAGCAGACAGGAGAACGAGCAGTACGTC. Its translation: CASSRQENEQYV.

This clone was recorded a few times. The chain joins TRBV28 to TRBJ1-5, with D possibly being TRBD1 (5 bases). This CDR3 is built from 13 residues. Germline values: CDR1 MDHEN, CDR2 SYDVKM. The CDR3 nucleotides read TGTGCTACTAATAGCGGGGCGGGGCAGCCCCAGCATTTT. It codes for CATNSGAGQPQHF.

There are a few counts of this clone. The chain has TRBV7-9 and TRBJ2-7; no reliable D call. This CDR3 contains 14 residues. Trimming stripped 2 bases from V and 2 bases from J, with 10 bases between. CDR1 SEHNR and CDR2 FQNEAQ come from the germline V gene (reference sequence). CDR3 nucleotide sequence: TGTGCCAGCAGCTTATCCCTAGAGCCCTACGAGCAGTACTTC. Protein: CASSLSLEPYEQYF.

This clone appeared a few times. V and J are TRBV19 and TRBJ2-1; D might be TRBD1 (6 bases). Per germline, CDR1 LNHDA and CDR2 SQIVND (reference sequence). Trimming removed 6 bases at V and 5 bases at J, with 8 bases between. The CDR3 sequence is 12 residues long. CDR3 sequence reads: CASSGQHNEQFF. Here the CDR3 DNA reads TGTGCCAGTAGCGGACAGCACAATGAGCAGTTCTTC. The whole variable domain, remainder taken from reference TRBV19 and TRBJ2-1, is DGGITQSPKYLFRKEGQNVTLSCEQNLNHDAMYWYRQDPGQGLRLIYYSQIVNDFQKGDIAEGYSVSREKKESFPLTVTSAQKNPTAFYLCASSGQHNEQFFGPGTRLTVL.

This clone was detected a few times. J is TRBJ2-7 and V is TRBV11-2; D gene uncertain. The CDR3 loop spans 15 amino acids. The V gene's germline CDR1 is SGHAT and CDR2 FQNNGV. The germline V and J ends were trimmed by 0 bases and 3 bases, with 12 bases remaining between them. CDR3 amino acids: CASSLDKWADYEQYV. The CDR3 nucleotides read TGTGCCAGCAGCTTAGATAAATGGGCAGACTACGAGCAGTACGTC.

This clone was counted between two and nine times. The CDR3 coding sequence is TGTGCCAGCAATCTCCCGCGGACTGTCGTGACCTTAGCCAAAAACATTCAGTACTTC. Its translation: CASNLPRTVVTLAKNIQYF. The chain links TRBV27 to TRBJ2-4, with D possibly matching TRBD2 (5 bases). CDR1 MNHEY and CDR2 SMNVEV come from the germline V gene (reference sequence). CDR3 length equals 19 residues. The V gene lost 7 bases and the J gene lost 0 bases, with 25 bases spanning the gap.

CDR3 DNA: TGCGCCAGCAGCCAAGGGGTCGGAGGGTCGCTAAAACTCCATGGCTACACCTTC. This gives the protein CASSQGVGGSLKLHGYTF. The gene calls are TRBV4-3 and TRBJ1-2, with D uncertain. CDR3 length: 18 amino acids. Germline CDR1 and CDR2: LGHNA and YSLEER. V lost 1 base and J lost 6, with 24 bases in between.

The CDR3: CASSLGGQGDTEAFF. The CDR3 region has the DNA TGCGCCAGCAGCTTGGGTGGACAGGGGGACACTGAAGCTTTCTTT. The chain uses TRBV5-1 and TRBJ1-1; TRBD1 agrees at 10 bases. Germline lookup yields CDR1 SGHRS and CDR2 YFSETQ. CDR3 size: 15 residues. V lost 0 bases, J lost 3 bases, and 2 bases stayed unmatched.